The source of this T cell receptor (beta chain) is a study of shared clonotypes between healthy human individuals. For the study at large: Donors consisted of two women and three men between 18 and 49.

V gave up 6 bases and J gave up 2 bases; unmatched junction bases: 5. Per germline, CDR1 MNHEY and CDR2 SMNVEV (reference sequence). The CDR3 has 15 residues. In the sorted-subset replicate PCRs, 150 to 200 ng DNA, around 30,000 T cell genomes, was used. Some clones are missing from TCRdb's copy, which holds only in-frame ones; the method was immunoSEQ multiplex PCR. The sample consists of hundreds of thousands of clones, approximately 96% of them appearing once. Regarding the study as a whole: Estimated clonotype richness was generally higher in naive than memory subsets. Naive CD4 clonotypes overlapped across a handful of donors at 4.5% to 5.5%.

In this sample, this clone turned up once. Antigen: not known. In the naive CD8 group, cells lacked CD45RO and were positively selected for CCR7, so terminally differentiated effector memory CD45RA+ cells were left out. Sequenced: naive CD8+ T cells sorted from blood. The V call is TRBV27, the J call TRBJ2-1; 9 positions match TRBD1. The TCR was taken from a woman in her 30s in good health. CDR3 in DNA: TGTGCCAGCAGGCTACAGGGGGCGGCCTACAATGAGCAGTTCTTC. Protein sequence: CASRLQGAAYNEQFF.